Sequencing of this TCR beta chain was carried out in a study of T-cell reconstitution after alpha-beta-depleted transplantation in children. This clonotype occurred a few times. Per germline, CDR1 MDHEN and CDR2 SYDVKM. The CDR3 is 15 amino acids. The V and J ends lost 4 bases and 0 bases, in that order; junction bases with no gene match: 5. It was with unique molecular identifiers that the TCRbeta library was prepared. Each CDR3 protein gets one entry after TCRdb re-called the PCR reads with MiXCR. The table has about 980,000 distinct CDR3 sequences, about 31% seen once. The material was PBMCs, mostly from graft donor cells, obtained 360 days after TCRalphabeta/CD19-depleted stem cell transplant. The chain recombines TRBV28 with TRBJ1-1; 7 positions agree with TRBD1. The clonotype originates from a boy less than two years old who had a stem cell transplant for SCID, so the T cells may come from the graft donor. CDR3 DNA sequence: TGTGCCAGCAGTTGGGACAGCCTCATGAACACTGAAGCTTTCTTT. Protein: CASSWDSLMNTEAFF.